This T cell receptor beta chain was sequenced in a study of cytomegalovirus exposure and HLA in healthy donors. The study's findings and limits: TCR beta V- and J-gene trimming, according to a later analysis, was linked to a missense DCLRE1C variant.

A note on this clone: As yet, its antigen is unknown.

This CDR3 region has 13 residues. Germline CDR1 is MGHDK and CDR2 is SYGVNS. The V segment lost 2 bases and the J segment 8 bases; nucleotides outside the gene matches: 5. Researchers ran the PCR with 60 Vbeta and 13 Jbeta primers. Assay used: immunoSEQ multiplex PCR; TCRdb lists only in-frame clones, some missing. This table holds 200,000 to 300,000 clones, roughly 84% found once. J is TRBJ1-2 and V is TRBV25-1; TRBD1 matches 7 bases. The specimen sequenced was PBMCs. This clonotype was obtained from a girl aged 2 to 9 in good health and CMV-seronegative. The CDR3 nucleotides read TGTGCCAGCAGTGAACAAAACAGGGGCGGCTACACCTTC. This gives the protein CASSEQNRGGYTF.